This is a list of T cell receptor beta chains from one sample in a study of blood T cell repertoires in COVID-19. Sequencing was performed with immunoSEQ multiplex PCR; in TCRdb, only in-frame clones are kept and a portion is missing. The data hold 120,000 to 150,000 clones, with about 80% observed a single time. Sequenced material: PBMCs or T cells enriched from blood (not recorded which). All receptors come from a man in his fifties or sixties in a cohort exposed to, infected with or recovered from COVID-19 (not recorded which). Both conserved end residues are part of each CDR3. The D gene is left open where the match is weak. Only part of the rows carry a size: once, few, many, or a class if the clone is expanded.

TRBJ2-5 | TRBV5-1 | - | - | TGCGCCAGCAGCTCACAAGAGACCCAGTACTTC | CASSSQETQYF
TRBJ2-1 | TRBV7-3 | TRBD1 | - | TGTGCCAGCAGCTTACAGGGGGCGGTCTACAATGAGCAGTTCTTC | CASSLQGAVYNEQFF
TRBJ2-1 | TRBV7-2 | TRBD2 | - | TGTGCCAGCAGGCGGGCGGCGGGGGGAAATGAGCAGTTCTTC | CASRRAAGGNEQFF
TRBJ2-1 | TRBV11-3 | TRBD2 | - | TGTGCCAGCAGCCCTCGGACTAGCGGGGGTAATGAGCAGTTCTTC | CASSPRTSGGNEQFF
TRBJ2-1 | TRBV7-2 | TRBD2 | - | TGTGCCAGCAGCAGAAGGCGACTAGCGGGGTACAATGAGCAGTTCTTC | CASSRRRLAGYNEQFF
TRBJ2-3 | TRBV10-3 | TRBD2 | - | TGTGCCATCAGGGCGGGACTAGCGGGAAGCCCCACTAGCACAGATACGCAGTATTTT | CAIRAGLAGSPTSTDTQYF
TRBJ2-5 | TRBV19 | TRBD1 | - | TGTGCCAGTAGAGACAGGGGGGATCCTCAAGAGACCCAGTACTTC | CASRDRGDPQETQYF
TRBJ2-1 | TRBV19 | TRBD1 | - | TGTGCCAGTAGTATTCCCCAGGGGACAGGGGGCTTTGAGCAGTTCTTC | CASSIPQGTGGFEQFF
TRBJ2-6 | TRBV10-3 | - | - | TGTGCCATTGCCCCCGCGCAGAGGTTGACCAACGTCCTGACTTTC | CAIAPAQRLTNVLTF
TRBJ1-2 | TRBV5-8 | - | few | TGTGCCAGCAGCTTCACATCTAGCTATGGCTACACCTTC | CASSFTSSYGYTF
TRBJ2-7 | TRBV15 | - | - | TGTGCCACCAGCAGAACCGCGGGCGGTGTCGAGCAGTACTTC | CATSRTAGGVEQYF
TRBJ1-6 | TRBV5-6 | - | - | TGTGCCAGCAGCTTGTTGCCTCTCGAGGCCCTCCACTTT | CASSLLPLEALHF
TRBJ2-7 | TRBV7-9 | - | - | TGTGCCAGCAGCTCCGGACATCCGAACTACGAGCAGTACTTC | CASSSGHPNYEQYF
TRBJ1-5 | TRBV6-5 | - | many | TGTGCCAGCACGAGGGAGGGTTTCAATCAGCCCCAGCATTTT | CASTREGFNQPQHF
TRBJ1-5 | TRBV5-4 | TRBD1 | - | TGTGCCAGCAGTCCTGGGACAGAACTTAATCAGCCCCAGCATTTT | CASSPGTELNQPQHF
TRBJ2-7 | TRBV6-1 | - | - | TGTGCCAGCAGTGAACAAACGGGAGAGGACTACGAGCAGTACTTC | CASSEQTGEDYEQYF
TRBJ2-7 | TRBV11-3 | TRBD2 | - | TGTGCCAGCAGCTCTAGCGGGGGGCTCGACGAGCAGTACTTC | CASSSSGGLDEQYF
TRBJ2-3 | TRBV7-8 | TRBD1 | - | TGTGCCAGCAGCCTCTTTGCCATACAGGGGAATACGCAGTATTTT | CASSLFAIQGNTQYF
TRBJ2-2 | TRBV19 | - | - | TGTGCCGCGGGGACGCGCGGACAGGTTGACCCGAACACCGGGGAGCTGTTTTTT | CAAGTRGQVDPNTGELFF
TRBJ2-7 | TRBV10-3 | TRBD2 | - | TGTGCCATCAGTGAGTCGGCGGGAGAAGGCGAGCAGTACTTC | CAISESAGEGEQYF
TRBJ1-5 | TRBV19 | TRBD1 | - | TGTGCCAGTAGTCTGGGACAGTACGGCAATCAGCCCCAGCATTTT | CASSLGQYGNQPQHF
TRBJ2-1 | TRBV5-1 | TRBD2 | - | TGCGCCAGCAGAGGGACTAGCGGGAAGAATGAGCAGTTCTTC | CASRGTSGKNEQFF
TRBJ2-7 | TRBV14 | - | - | TGTGCCAGCAGCCGACGGGACTTCCCGAGCTCCTACGAGCAGTACTTC | CASSRRDFPSSYEQYF
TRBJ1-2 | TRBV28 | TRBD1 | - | TGTGCCAGCCGCTCGGGACAGCTCGATGGCTACACCTTC | CASRSGQLDGYTF